The clone carrying this TCR beta chain was seen a few times. Its antigen is as yet unknown. Individually, cDNA molecules had unique molecular identifiers attached to them. Using its own MiXCR run on the 5' RACE reads, TCRdb lists one record per CDR3 protein. Found here are 75,000 to 90,000 distinct CDR3 sequences, about 16% of them singletons; the top ten hold about 5.5%. Germline CDR1 MNHEY, CDR2 SMNVEV (reference sequence). The CDR3 covers 15 residues. Trimming removed 3 bases at V and 4 bases at J, with 13 bases between. This entry is derived from a study of early T cells in non-severe SARS-CoV-2 infection. Overall study: Whole-blood bulk RNA, unsorted, was sequenced, and chains were unpaired.

Study-wide results and limits: Private and CD4 specificities were missed by VDJdb matching, which favored anti-spike CD8 responses.

The V gene is TRBV27, the J gene TRBJ1-5; D is perhaps TRBD1 (5 bases). The sequencing input was whole blood. This TCR was recovered from an adult who was a healthcare worker with PCR-confirmed SARS-CoV-2 infection or an uninfected control (not recorded which). For the CDR3, the DNA is TGTGCCAGCAGTTTGGAGGGGATCAGAAATCAGCCCCAGCATTTT. This gives the protein CASSLEGIRNQPQHF.